These T cell receptor beta chains were read from a single sample in a study of Graves' ophthalmopathy and Graves' hyperthyroidism. Each CDR3 protein is one row after TCRdb ran MiXCR on the multiplex PCR reads. Here the sample spans roughly 220,000 distinct CDR3 sequences, 45% being singletons. Sequencing was performed on peripheral blood. These receptors were taken from an adult man with Graves' ophthalmopathy. Each CDR3 is given with its conserved first and last residue. D genes are given only for firm matches. Part of the rows lack a size; the others show once, few, many or a class for expanded clones.

j_call clone_size v_call d_call cdr3_aa cdr3_nt
TRBJ2-5 NA TRBV20-1 NA CSANRETQYF TGCAGTGCCAATAGGGAGACCCAGTACTTC
TRBJ2-7 once TRBV5-1 TRBD1 CASRDSGQVSYEQYF TGCGCCAGCAGGGACTCCGGACAGGTGTCCTACGAGCAGTACTTC
TRBJ2-5 few TRBV5-6 TRBD1 CASSPGQEKTQYF TGTGCCAGCAGCCCGGGACAGGAGAAGACCCAGTACTTC
TRBJ1-2 NA TRBV6-6 NA CASTPVQQLEYGYTF TGTGCCAGCACTCCGGTTCAACAGCTAGAGTATGGCTACACCTTC
TRBJ2-7 NA TRBV9 NA CASSVSEGRREQYF TGTGCCAGCAGCGTATCGGAGGGGAGGCGGGAGCAGTACTTC
TRBJ2-5 NA TRBV24-1 TRBD2 CATSDLTAGGLRGETQYF TGTGCCACCAGTGATTTGACCGCGGGAGGCCTTAGAGGGGAGACCCAGTACTTC
TRBJ2-2 NA TRBV19 NA CASSPPASGELFF TGTGCCAGTAGTCCCCCCGCTAGCGGGGAGCTGTTTTTT
TRBJ2-5 NA TRBV12-3/TRBV12-4 NA CASRPGTEETQYF TGTGCCAGCAGGCCCGGGACGGAAGAGACCCAGTACTTC
TRBJ2-2 NA TRBV5-4 NA CASSQTDTGELFF TGTGCCAGCAGCCAGACAGACACCGGGGAGCTGTTTTTT
TRBJ1-5 NA TRBV2 NA CASSYPPVSNQPQHF TGTGCCAGCAGTTACCCCCCAGTTAGCAATCAGCCCCAGCATTTT
TRBJ1-5 NA TRBV10-3 NA CAISYTGYQPQHF TGTGCCATCAGTTACACAGGCTATCAGCCCCAGCATTTT
TRBJ1-5 NA TRBV6-6 NA CASTEGNQPQHF TGTGCCAGCACGGAGGGGAATCAGCCCCAGCATTTT
TRBJ1-2 NA TRBV9 NA CASSVVAGAHYGYTF TGTGCCAGCAGCGTAGTAGCCGGGGCTCACTATGGCTACACCTTC
TRBJ2-7 NA TRBV7-9 NA CASSDLGKSYEQYF TGTGCCAGCAGCGATCTAGGGAAGTCCTACGAGCAGTACTTC
TRBJ2-7 many TRBV10-3 NA CAISRQYEQYF TGTGCCATCAGCCGACAGTACGAGCAGTACTTC
TRBJ1-4 NA TRBV7-9 NA CASSLAGSVGKLFF TGTGCCAGCAGCTTAGCTGGAAGCGTGGGGAAACTGTTTTTT
TRBJ2-2 few TRBV29-1 NA CSVGDPSGGTGELFF TGCAGCGTTGGGGACCCCTCTGGGGGAACCGGGGAGCTGTTTTTT
TRBJ1-1 NA TRBV5-1 TRBD1 CASSFSTGTPEAFF TGCGCCAGCAGCTTTTCGACAGGGACCCCTGAAGCTTTCTTT
TRBJ2-2 many TRBV11-2 NA CASSVWDTGELFF TGTGCCAGTTCGGTATGGGACACCGGGGAGCTGTTTTTT
TRBJ2-7 NA TRBV2 TRBD1 CASTGPGQESYEQYF TGTGCCAGCACCGGTCCGGGACAGGAGAGCTACGAGCAGTACTTC
TRBJ1-4 once TRBV5-1 NA CASSLEGGATNEKLFF TGCGCCAGCAGCTTGGAAGGGGGTGCAACTAATGAAAAACTGTTTTTT
TRBJ2-5 NA TRBV12-3/TRBV12-4 TRBD1 CASSIIGTGETQYF TGTGCCAGTAGTATAATTGGGACAGGAGAGACCCAGTACTTC
TRBJ2-7 NA TRBV12-3/TRBV12-4 NA CASSLAPHSYEQYF TGTGCCAGCAGTTTAGCCCCCCACTCCTACGAGCAGTACTTC
TRBJ1-4 few TRBV2 NA CASSDSGGSYEKLFF TGTGCCAGCAGTGATTCGGGGGGCTCATATGAAAAACTGTTTTTT
TRBJ1-2 NA TRBV7-8 NA CASSERITNYGYTF TGTGCCAGCAGCGAACGGATAACTAACTATGGCTACACCTTC
TRBJ2-2 NA TRBV2 TRBD1 CASRGQGITNTGELFF TGTGCCAGCAGGGGACAGGGGATAACGAACACCGGGGAGCTGTTTTTT
TRBJ2-7 few TRBV5-1 NA CASSSGRNFYEQYF TGCGCCAGCAGCTCGGGACGGAATTTTTACGAGCAGTACTTC
TRBJ2-2 NA TRBV12-3/TRBV12-4 NA CASSPNREGNTGELFF TGTGCCAGCAGTCCCAACAGGGAAGGGAACACCGGGGAGCTGTTTTTT
TRBJ1-5 few TRBV9 TRBD1 CASSVGGGQGNQPQHF TGTGCCAGCAGCGTGGGAGGGGGACAGGGCAATCAGCCCCAGCATTTT
TRBJ2-1 NA TRBV20-1 TRBD2 CSARGGRADNEQFF TGCAGTGCTAGGGGTGGGAGGGCAGACAATGAGCAGTTCTTC
TRBJ1-1 few TRBV28 NA CATSWGSEAFF TGTGCCACCTCGTGGGGTTCTGAAGCTTTCTTT
TRBJ2-7 few TRBV29-1 NA CSVDLPGKYEQYF TGCAGCGTTGACCTTCCGGGAAAATACGAGCAGTACTTC
TRBJ2-7 few TRBV4-1 NA CASSPPGRSYEQYF TGCGCCAGCAGCCCCCCGGGACGCAGCTACGAGCAGTACTTC
TRBJ1-1 NA TRBV2 NA CASSEATGAVNTEAFF TGTGCCAGCAGTGAAGCAACCGGGGCAGTGAACACTGAAGCTTTCTTT
TRBJ1-5 few TRBV19 NA CASSIGHNSNQPQHF TGTGCCAGTAGTATAGGGCACAATAGCAATCAGCCCCAGCATTTT